The 29 T cell receptor beta chains given below trace back to one sample, sequenced in a study of blood T cell repertoires in COVID-19. Method: immunoSEQ multiplex PCR; TCRdb's copy keeps in-frame clones and lacks some. The sample carries approximately 87,000 clones, about 82% recorded once. The sequenced sample was peripheral blood. Source of these receptors: an elderly woman with acute or convalescent COVID-19.

The rearrangement uses TRBV30 and TRBJ2-7; tentatively, D is TRBD1 (5 bases). Germline V gene data show CDR1 as GTSNPN and CDR2 as SVGIG (reference sequence). This CDR3 spans 14 amino acids. V lost 1 base to trimming and J lost 4 bases, with 14 bases between them. CDR3 nucleotide sequence: TGTGCCTGGAGTGCTTTGGACAAGACTTACGAGCAGTACTTC. This sequence encodes CAWSALDKTYEQYF.

V usage is TRBV5-6 and J usage is TRBJ2-7; TRBD2 matches at 9 bases. V was pared by 4 bases and J by 7 bases, with 3 bases of the junction left unmatched. The CDR3 is 12 residues long. Germline lookup yields CDR1 SGHDT and CDR2 YYEEEE. CDR3 sequence (DNA): TGTGCCAGCAGCCCCGGACTAGCGGAGCAGTACTTC. This translates into CASSPGLAEQYF.

The gene calls are TRBV21-1 and TRBJ1-1. TRBV21-1 is tagged as a pseudogene. This CDR3 has 15 residues. The CDR3 region is CASSIWEPRNTEAFF. CDR3 nucleotides: TGTGCCAGCAGCATCTGGGAGCCCCGGAACACTGAAGCTTTCTTT.

In its sample, this clone was seen a few times. This sequence joins TRBV2 and TRBJ2-2; 8 bases are a match to TRBD1. V shed 8 bases and J 5 bases; nucleotides not matched to a gene: 7. CDR1 is SNHLY and CDR2 is FYNNEI in the germline V gene. This CDR3 has 14 residues. CDR3 DNA: TGTGCCAGCCGATTACAGGGGGATACCGGGGAGCTGTTTTTT. Amino acid sequence: CASRLQGDTGELFF.

This clone showed up just a few times. This chain connects TRBV18 to TRBJ2-2; 9 bases fit TRBD1. V was pared by 2 bases and J by 3 bases, with 1 base of the junction left unmatched. CDR3 length: 15 amino acids. Germline V lookup: CDR1 KGHSH, CDR2 LQKENI. The CDR3 sequence is CASSPRQGDTGELFF. Written as DNA, the CDR3 is TGTGCCAGCTCACCAAGACAGGGGGACACCGGGGAGCTGTTTTTT.

This chain joins TRBV10-3 and TRBJ1-4; TRBD1 might be the D (5 bases). Germline CDR1 is ENHRY and CDR2 is SYGVKD. Deletions cut 3 bases from V and 6 bases from J, with 11 bases between. The CDR3 extends over 14 amino acids. The CDR3 nucleotides are TGTGCCATCAGTGAAAACCCACAGGATGAAAAACTGTTTTTT. It is translated as CAISENPQDEKLFF.

The table lists this clone with a count of one. The chain carries TRBV18 and TRBJ2-2; maybe TRBD1 (5 bases). Trimming took off 5 bases at V and 0 bases at J, with 13 bases between the two ends. The CDR3 runs to 16 residues. Germline V gives CDR1 KGHSH, CDR2 LQKENI. CDR3 DNA: TGTGCCAGCTCAGCCGTTAGGGGCACGAACACCGGGGAGCTGTTTTTT. This gives the protein CASSAVRGTNTGELFF. Variable domain in full (rest from reference TRBV18 and TRBJ2-2): NAGVMQNPRHLVRRRGQEARLRCSPMKGHSHVYWYRQLPEEGLKFMVYLQKENIIDESGMPKERFSAEFPKEGPSILRIQQVVRGDSAAYFCASSAVRGTNTGELFFGEGSRLTVL.

The V and J genes are TRBV30 and TRBJ1-2; TRBD1 is a possible D gene (6 bases). The V and J ends lost 1 base and 0 bases respectively, with 6 bases between them. Looked up from germline, CDR1 is GTSNPN and CDR2 is SVGIG (reference sequence). The CDR3 has 13 residues. CDR3 in DNA: TGTGCCTGGAGTGCAGGGGCTAACTATGGCTACACCTTC. Translated, it gives CAWSAGANYGYTF.

The table lists this clone with a few counts. This rearrangement joins TRBV27 to TRBJ1-2; maybe TRBD1 (5 bases). The CDR3 is made up of 15 amino acids. Between the trimmed V and J ends, which lost 5 bases and 6 bases, there was a span of 19 bases. CDR1 is MNHEY, CDR2 SMNVEV, per germline (reference sequence). As DNA, the CDR3 is TGTGCCAGCAGTCCTAGACAGCGCGGCACTCATGGCTACACCTTC. This sequence encodes CASSPRQRGTHGYTF.

This clone was seen once. The chain employs TRBV18 and TRBJ1-1; D gene unclear. The CDR3 has 11 residues. Trimming took off 2 bases at V and 9 bases at J, with 7 bases between the two ends. Germline CDR1 reads KGHSH; CDR2 reads LQKENI. CDR3: CASSPDKQAFF. The CDR3 region has the DNA TGTGCCAGCTCACCAGACAAACAAGCTTTCTTT. The full variable domain, completed using reference TRBV18 and TRBJ1-1, is NAGVMQNPRHLVRRRGQEARLRCSPMKGHSHVYWYRQLPEEGLKFMVYLQKENIIDESGMPKERFSAEFPKEGPSILRIQQVVRGDSAAYFCASSPDKQAFFGQGTRLTVV.

This chain uses TRBV9 with TRBJ2-7, with 15 bases that match TRBD2. The CDR3 is made up of 17 amino acids. Germline V lookup: CDR1 SGDLS, CDR2 YYNGEE. V trimming: 4 bases; J trimming: 3 bases; junction bases outside the gene matches: 8. The CDR3 spells CASSLEPGLAGGYEQYF. CDR3 coding DNA: TGTGCCAGCAGCCTCGAACCGGGACTAGCGGGGGGCTACGAGCAGTACTTC.

In its sample, this clone was seen once. V usage is TRBV20-1 and J usage is TRBJ2-7; TRBD2 matches at 8 bases. The CDR3 runs to 16 residues. Germline trimming cut 3 bases from V and 5 bases from J; bases unmatched to any gene: 15. CDR1 and CDR2 from the germline V gene are DFQATT and SNEGSKA (reference sequence). In DNA form, the CDR3 reads TGCAGTGCTAGTGGAGCCCTAAGCGGGGGTCGACACGAGCAGTACTTC. Its protein product is CSASGALSGGRHEQYF.

The rearrangement uses TRBV2 and TRBJ2-7, with TRBD1 as a possible D gene (6 bases). The CDR3 spans 13 residues. Deletions cut 10 bases from V and 2 bases from J, with 15 bases between. Looked up from germline, CDR1 is SNHLY and CDR2 is FYNNEI. The CDR3 DNA sequence: TGTGCCACCAGGGGACACGAAACCTACGAGCAGTACTTC. The encoded protein is CATRGHETYEQYF.

The V call is TRBV29-1, the J call TRBJ1-1; 8 nucleotides align to TRBD1. The CDR3 totals 14 residues. CDR1 SQVTM and CDR2 ANQGSEA come from the germline V gene. The junction had 10 bases not matched to a gene; V was cut back by 5 bases and J by 5 bases. The CDR3 coding sequence is TGCAGCGTTACCGTGGACAGGGTTGGGACTGAAGCTTTCTTT. It translates to CSVTVDRVGTEAFF.

The chain joins TRBV4-3 to TRBJ1-2, with no clear D. There are 13 residues in the CDR3. Germline CDR1 LGHNA, CDR2 YSLEER. Trimming took off 4 bases at V and 4 bases at J, with 10 bases between the two ends. CDR3 region: CASSRAGSYGYTF. The CDR3 DNA is TGCGCCAGCAGCCGCGCGGGGAGCTATGGCTACACCTTC.

This clone was observed a handful of times. This chain links TRBV23-1 with TRBJ1-6; D may be TRBD1 (6 bases). TRBV23-1 is an ORF for which the function is uncertain. The ends were cut back, 0 bases at V and 9 bases at J, with 12 bases in the middle. This CDR3 region has 15 residues. CDR3 loop: CASSQSDRPCSPLHF. The CDR3, as DNA: TGCGCCAGCAGTCAATCCGACAGGCCCTGTTCACCCCTCCACTTT.

The chain joins TRBV19 to TRBJ1-2; 7 bases align to TRBD1. Germline V gene data show CDR1 as LNHDA and CDR2 as SQIVND (reference sequence). J was trimmed by 1 base and V by 5 bases; bases with no gene match: 7. The CDR3 runs 15 residues. The DNA for the CDR3 is TGTGCCAGTAGTCTGGGGACAGTGAGTAACTATGGCTACACCTTC. Its translation is CASSLGTVSNYGYTF.

This clone was recorded at least ten times. The chain has TRBV19 and TRBJ2-2; 12 bases fit TRBD2. V was clipped by 7 bases and J by 6 bases; unmatched bases: 15. The CDR3 covers 18 residues. CDR1 LNHDA and CDR2 SQIVND come from the germline V gene (reference sequence). CDR3 coding DNA: TGTGCCAGTAACTTACTAGCGGGGGGCTCCCTAAGCGCCGGGGAGCTGTTTTTT. This translates into CASNLLAGGSLSAGELFF.

This clone was seen a handful of times. The rearrangement joins TRBV5-6 to TRBJ2-4, with 7 nucleotides matching TRBD2. V shed 4 bases, J shed 0 bases, and the junction held 7 bases outside the gene matches. The CDR3 contains 16 residues. Germline CDR1 reads SGHDT; CDR2 reads YYEEEE. The CDR3 DNA follows: TGTGCCAGCAGCCGTGGGAGGGAAGGAGCCAAAAACATTCAGTACTTC. Amino acids: CASSRGREGAKNIQYF.

This sequence joins TRBV14 and TRBJ1-2, with D tentatively TRBD1 (6 bases). Per the germline V gene, CDR1 is SGHDN and CDR2 is FVKESK. Trimming shortened V by 1 base and J by 4 bases, and 16 bases separated the two germline ends. The CDR3 length is 16 residues. The CDR3: CASSQALGSGVYGYTF. DNA for the CDR3: TGTGCCAGCAGCCAAGCCCTTGGGTCAGGGGTCTATGGCTACACCTTC.

The V and J genes are TRBV10-3 and TRBJ2-7; 7 bases agree with TRBD1. Per the germline V gene, CDR1 is ENHRY and CDR2 is SYGVKD. The CDR3 totals 13 residues. V lost 8 bases to trimming and J lost 3 bases; unmatched junction nucleotides: 7. For the CDR3, the DNA is TGTGCCATCGGGGAGACAGGGATCTACGAGCAGTACTTC. Its protein product is CAIGETGIYEQYF.

V is TRBV24-1 and J is TRBJ1-1; the D is unclear. Trimming left V 4 bases short and J 1 base short, with 12 bases between. This CDR3 comprises 15 residues. The germline V gene has CDR1 KGHDR and CDR2 SFDVKD. CDR3 loop: CATSESIGGNTEAFF. CDR3 in DNA: TGTGCCACCAGTGAGTCTATAGGAGGGAACACTGAAGCTTTCTTT.

This clone was found a few times. This chain connects TRBV5-1 to TRBJ1-5, with D possibly being TRBD1 (5 bases). The germline V and J ends were trimmed by 0 bases and 7 bases, with 11 bases remaining between them. The CDR3 spans 14 residues. CDR1 SGHRS and CDR2 YFSETQ come from the germline V gene. The CDR3 DNA sequence: TGCGCCAGCAGCTTGGAGGGGTTACGGCAGCCCCAGCATTTT. It encodes CASSLEGLRQPQHF.

J is TRBJ1-2 and V is TRBV28; D remains ambiguous. Trimming shortened V by 4 bases and J by 4 bases, and 13 bases separated the two germline ends. The CDR3 has 14 residues. Germline CDR1 reads MDHEN; CDR2 reads SYDVKM. The chain's CDR3 is CASSSPEVGYGYTF. DNA for the CDR3: TGTGCCAGCAGTTCCCCCGAGGTAGGCTATGGCTACACCTTC.

The chain couples TRBV5-1 to TRBJ1-4, with TRBD1 matching over 9 bases. This CDR3 spans 14 amino acids. Germline V gives CDR1 SGHRS, CDR2 YFSETQ. Losses at the gene ends were 0 bases for V and 8 bases for J; bases not matched to a gene: 2. CDR3 protein: CASSLDRGLEKLFF. CDR3 coding DNA: TGCGCCAGCAGCTTGGACAGGGGGCTCGAAAAACTGTTTTTT.

The chain combines TRBV28 with TRBJ1-2; 10 bases match TRBD1. This CDR3 region has 17 residues. Germline CDR1 is MDHEN and CDR2 is SYDVKM. Trimming cost V 3 bases and J 4 bases; bases outside gene matches: 11. The CDR3 is CASSFEGQGRIGYGYTF. The CDR3 bases are TGTGCCAGCAGTTTTGAGGGACAGGGGAGGATAGGCTATGGCTACACCTTC.

As DNA, the CDR3 is TGCAGTGCTAGTGTTCCTAGCGGGGGAGCTGGCTATGAGCAGTTCTTC. Protein sequence: CSASVPSGGAGYEQFF. The chain employs TRBV20-1 and TRBJ2-1, with 10 bases aligning to TRBD2. This CDR3 has 16 residues. V lost 3 bases and J lost 8; bases outside the gene matches: 13. Germline V CDR1 and CDR2: DFQATT, SNEGSKA (reference sequence).

The chain has TRBV7-9 and TRBJ1-2; no reliable D call. Trimming cost V 0 bases and J 8 bases, with 7 bases left between them. The CDR3 is 12 residues long. From germline, CDR1 is SEHNR and CDR2 FQNEAQ (reference sequence). This chain's CDR3 is CASSLASGGYTF. CDR3 DNA sequence: TGTGCCAGCAGCTTAGCGTCGGGGGGCTACACCTTC.

The CDR3 bases are TGTGCCAGCAGAAGACTAGTGTTGGGCCCAGAGACCCAGTACTTC. Its protein is CASRRLVLGPETQYF. V usage is TRBV6-5 and J usage is TRBJ2-5; a possible D gene is TRBD2 (6 bases). There are 15 residues in the CDR3. From germline, CDR1 is MNHEY and CDR2 SVGAGI. With 6 bases removed from V and 4 bases from J, the gap between germline ends came to 18 bases.